The clone carrying this T cell receptor (beta chain) was detected a few times. Profiled with immunoSEQ multiplex PCR; TCRdb holds only in-frame clones, not every one. This table has 10,000 to 15,000 clones, 91% appearing once. J gave up 5 bases and V 4 bases, and 3 bases lay outside the gene matches. This CDR3 has 14 amino acids. The germline CDR1 and CDR2 sequences are SEHNR and FQNEAQ (reference sequence). Each patient relapsed following autologous stem cell transplantation, and prior brentuximab vedotin exposure differed. The data were obtained in a study of PD-1 blockade in classical Hodgkin lymphoma.

The sequenced sample was peripheral blood mononuclear cells (PBMCs), obtained at baseline. The clonotype comes from a human donor with classical Hodgkin lymphoma. J is TRBJ2-5 and V is TRBV7-9; 11 bases are shared with TRBD2. The CDR3 spells CASSSSGGTETQYF. CDR3 coding DNA: TGTGCCAGCAGCTCTAGCGGGGGGACCGAGACCCAGTACTTC.